The 30 T cell receptor beta chains given below trace back to one sample, sequenced in a study of CD8 T cells in ankylosing spondylitis. TCRdb analysed the 5' RACE reads with MiXCR anew, one entry per CDR3 protein. This table has roughly 120,000 distinct CDR3 sequences, roughly an eighth appearing once. The sample was blood, either unsorted or a sorted T cell fraction (not recorded which). These receptors came from a female donor with ankylosing spondylitis or in good health (not recorded which).

A note on this clonotype: It may be a read error: a sequence one base away is much more abundant. The chain is built from TRBV12-3 or TRBV12-4 and TRBJ2-5, with a weak D call TRBD2 (6 bases). There are 12 residues in the CDR3. The chain's CDR3 is CTSSLAVETQYF. The CDR3 DNA follows: TGTACCAGCAGTTTAGCGGTAGAGACCCAGTACTTC.

The chain employs TRBV7-9 and TRBJ1-2; tentatively, D is TRBD1 (6 bases). The CDR3 length is 14 residues. Germline values: CDR1 SEHNR, CDR2 FQNEAQ (reference sequence). V shed 1 base and J shed 4 bases, with 10 bases lying between them. For the CDR3, the DNA is TGTGCCAGCAGCTTAGAGGCAGGGGTCTATGGCTACACCTTC. Translated, it gives CASSLEAGVYGYTF.

The rearrangement uses TRBV12-3 or TRBV12-4 and TRBJ2-1; the D is unclear. The CDR3 is 17 amino acids. Trimming left V 3 bases short and J 0 bases short, with 15 bases between. The CDR3 spells CASSFYEALDSYNEQFF. The CDR3 coding sequence is TGTGCCAGCAGTTTTTATGAGGCCCTTGACTCCTACAATGAGCAGTTCTTC.

This clonotype was recorded at least ten times. The chain has TRBV5-1 and TRBJ1-5; TRBD1 matches at 7 bases. The CDR3 covers 14 residues. With V trimmed by 2 bases and J by 6 bases, 5 bases remained unmatched. Germline V lookup: CDR1 SGHRS, CDR2 YFSETQ. CDR3 sequence reads: CASSFGAGGQPQHF. The CDR3 DNA is TGCGCCAGCAGCTTTGGGGCAGGGGGTCAGCCCCAGCATTTT.

In its sample, this clonotype was seen many times. V is TRBV18 and J is TRBJ2-3, with a possible D match to TRBD2 (5 bases). This CDR3 is 14 amino acids long. Trimming cost V 4 bases and J 3 bases, with 11 bases left between them. In germline, CDR1 is KGHSH, CDR2 LQKENI. The CDR3 spells CASSRNVATDTQYF. In DNA, the CDR3 is TGTGCCAGCTCACGAAACGTAGCGACAGATACGCAGTATTTT.

This chain connects TRBV5-1 to TRBJ2-5; 7 positions agree with TRBD2. The CDR3 spans 14 residues. Germline V gene data show CDR1 as SGHRS and CDR2 as YFSETQ. J lost 4 bases, V lost 4 bases, and 7 bases had no gene match. CDR3 nucleotides: TGCGCCAGCAGCGCCCGACTAGCAGGAGAGACCCAGTACTTC. Encoded protein: CASSARLAGETQYF.

This clonotype was counted many times. The chain recombines TRBV11-2 with TRBJ1-5, with no clear D. Trimming removed 5 bases at V and 3 bases at J, with 8 bases between. Germline values: CDR1 SGHAT, CDR2 FQNNGV. CDR3 length equals 13 residues. CDR3 sequence reads: CASSTDLNQPQHF. The CDR3 bases are TGTGCCAGCAGCACGGACCTCAATCAGCCCCAGCATTTT. The whole variable domain, remainder taken from reference TRBV11-2 and TRBJ1-5, is EAGVAQSPRYKIIEKRQSVAFWCNPISGHATLYWYQQILGQGPKLLIQFQNNGVVDDSQLPKDRFSAERLKGVDSTLKIQPAKLEDSAVYLCASSTDLNQPQHFGDGTRLSIL.

This clonotype was found a few times. The chain combines TRBV29-1 with TRBJ2-7, with D maybe TRBD1 (6 bases). Germline values: CDR1 SQVTM, CDR2 ANQGSEA. With 4 bases removed from V and 3 bases from J, the gap between germline ends came to 10 bases. The CDR3 covers 12 residues. The CDR3 region is CSVVDSNYEQYF. The CDR3 DNA reads TGCAGCGTTGTGGACAGCAACTACGAGCAGTACTTC.

This clonotype appeared a few times. J is TRBJ2-1 and V is TRBV3-1, with 11 bases identical to TRBD2. The CDR3 runs 15 residues. The germline gives CDR1 LGHDT, CDR2 YNNKEL (reference sequence). V was clipped by 3 bases and J by 3 bases; unmatched bases: 1. CDR3 amino acids: CASSHSGGGYNEQFF. As DNA, the CDR3 is TGTGCCAGCAGCCATAGCGGGGGGGGCTACAATGAGCAGTTCTTC.

The rearrangement joins TRBV12-3 or TRBV12-4 to TRBJ2-7; D tentatively reads TRBD1 or TRBD2 (6 bases each). V dropped 2 bases and J dropped 5 bases, with 10 bases sitting between them. This CDR3 region has 13 residues. Here the CDR3 DNA reads TGTGCCAGCAGTTTAAGGGGGGCCAACGAGCAGTACTTC. Translated: CASSLRGANEQYF.

This clonotype was observed many times. The chain recombines TRBV20-1 with TRBJ1-1; 11 nucleotides match TRBD1. The CDR3 has 13 residues. Losses at the gene ends were 6 bases for V and 3 bases for J; bases not matched to a gene: 3. Germline V gives CDR1 DFQATT, CDR2 SNEGSKA (reference sequence). CDR3 in amino acids: CSAEGQGDTEAFF. The CDR3 nucleotides read TGCAGTGCGGAGGGACAGGGGGACACTGAAGCTTTCTTT.

This clonotype showed up many times. The genes are TRBV29-1 and TRBJ2-7, with a tentative D call TRBD1 (5 bases). The ends were cut back, 1 base at V and 3 bases at J, with 10 bases in the middle. CDR1 is SQVTM and CDR2 is ANQGSEA in the germline V gene. This CDR3 contains 13 residues. Written as DNA, the CDR3 is TGCAGCGTTGAAGGGCCAGGGAACTACGAGCAGTACTTC. Translating gives CSVEGPGNYEQYF.

This clonotype occurred a few times. The gene calls are TRBV5-1 and TRBJ2-7, with 8 bases that match TRBD1. Looked up from germline, CDR1 is SGHRS and CDR2 is YFSETQ. With V trimmed by 0 bases and J by 5 bases, 13 bases remained unmatched. The CDR3 is 17 amino acids. The CDR3 loop is CASSLGIGQGALHEQYF. In nucleotides, the CDR3 is TGCGCCAGCAGCTTGGGGATTGGACAGGGTGCGTTGCACGAGCAGTACTTC.

This clonotype came up many times. CDR3 sequence: CASSRGVGQPQHF. In DNA, the CDR3 is TGTGCCAGCAGCCGAGGGGTTGGACAGCCCCAGCATTTT. The chain joins TRBV7-6 to TRBJ1-5, with D possibly TRBD1 on 5 matching bases. The V gene lost 5 bases and the J gene lost 7 bases, with 12 bases spanning the gap. The germline V gene has CDR1 SGHVS and CDR2 FNYEAQ. CDR3 size: 13 residues.

This chain joins TRBV5-1 and TRBJ2-1; D is ambiguous. Germline CDR1 SGHRS, CDR2 YFSETQ. The CDR3 has 14 residues. The V end lost 0 bases, the J end lost 7 bases, and 11 bases lay between the germline ends. The CDR3 protein is CASSLAYSGNEQFF. The CDR3 bases are TGCGCCAGCAGCTTGGCCTACTCTGGGAATGAGCAGTTCTTC.

The V call is TRBV7-8, the J call TRBJ2-1; 8 bases line up with TRBD2. V shed 4 bases and J 8 bases; nucleotides not matched to a gene: 13. The CDR3 is made up of 16 amino acids. Germline V gene sequence: CDR1 SGHVS, CDR2 FQNEAQ. CDR3 protein: CASSWARGLGGYEQFF. The CDR3 DNA sequence: TGTGCCAGCAGCTGGGCGAGGGGACTAGGTGGCTATGAGCAGTTCTTC.

This clonotype was seen repeatedly, ten times or more. The chain carries TRBV2 and TRBJ2-5; 7 bases map to TRBD1. This CDR3 is built from 14 residues. Germline loops: CDR1 SNHLY, CDR2 FYNNEI. The junction had 10 bases not matched to a gene; V was cut back by 7 bases and J by 5 bases. This CDR3 reads CASKHGQDYETQYF. Written as DNA, the CDR3 is TGTGCCAGCAAGCACGGACAGGATTACGAGACCCAGTACTTC.

This clonotype was counted many times. The chain uses TRBV28 and TRBJ2-2; TRBD2 agrees at 7 bases. Per germline, CDR1 MDHEN and CDR2 SYDVKM. The CDR3 spans 19 residues. The J segment lost 0 bases and the V segment lost 1 base, leaving 11 bases of the junction unmatched. For the CDR3, the DNA is TGTGCCAGCAGTTTATTTTGGGGGAGCGGGGCGTCGAACACCGGGGAGCTGTTTTTT. Translated, it gives CASSLFWGSGASNTGELFF.

There are many counts of this clonotype. This sequence joins TRBV20-1 and TRBJ2-1; D perhaps matches TRBD1 (5 bases). This CDR3 comprises 12 residues. The V end lost 4 bases, the J end lost 5 bases, and 9 bases lay between the germline ends. The germline CDR1 and CDR2 sequences are DFQATT and SNEGSKA (reference sequence). In DNA form, the CDR3 reads TGCAGTGCTAAGGGGCTCCACAATGAGCAGTTCTTC. Protein sequence: CSAKGLHNEQFF.

This clonotype has a count of ten or more. The CDR3 protein is CASLGGENTQYF. In nucleotides, the CDR3 is TGTGCTAGCCTTGGGGGGGAGAATACGCAGTATTTT. The chain joins TRBV12-5 to TRBJ2-3; 7 nucleotides line up with TRBD2. There are 12 residues in the CDR3. V was pared by 9 bases and J by 7 bases, with 7 bases of the junction left unmatched. CDR1 and CDR2 (germline): LGHNT, FRNRAP.

This clonotype was seen a few times. This chain uses TRBV12-3 or TRBV12-4 with TRBJ2-7; 10 positions match TRBD2. J was trimmed by 1 base and V by 0 bases; bases with no gene match: 6. CDR3 length equals 17 residues. The CDR3 spells CASSLAGAGGVSYEQYF. CDR3 DNA sequence: TGTGCCAGCAGTTTAGCGGGAGCGGGAGGGGTGTCCTACGAGCAGTACTTC.

The V gene is TRBV6-2 or TRBV6-3, the J gene TRBJ1-1, with 10 bases matching TRBD1. Looked up from germline, CDR1 is MNHEY and CDR2 is SVGEGT. V was clipped by 0 bases and J by 4 bases; unmatched bases: 11. This CDR3 region has 18 residues. The CDR3 nucleotides are TGTGCCAGCAGTTACTCCGCTTCCAGGACAGGGGGGATCACTGAAGCTTTCTTT. It is translated as CASSYSASRTGGITEAFF.

This clonotype was recorded at least ten times. This sequence joins TRBV3-1 and TRBJ2-4; D may be TRBD2 (5 bases). Germline values: CDR1 LGHDT, CDR2 YNNKEL (reference sequence). The CDR3 has 17 residues. V was clipped by 4 bases and J by 0 bases, with 16 bases between them. The CDR3 bases are TGTGCCAGCAGCCCCCAACTAGGCGCGCTAGCCAAAAACATTCAGTACTTC. This gives the protein CASSPQLGALAKNIQYF.

This clonotype was counted between two and nine times. This chain connects TRBV3-1 to TRBJ1-6; a weak D match, TRBD1 (6 bases). V was trimmed by 7 bases and J by 7 bases, leaving 11 bases between them. CDR3 length: 13 residues. CDR1 LGHDT and CDR2 YNNKEL come from the germline V gene (reference sequence). The CDR3 DNA reads TGTGCCAGCACAGGGGAATTAAATTCACCCCTCCACTTT. It specifies CASTGELNSPLHF.

The chain has TRBV19 and TRBJ2-7; TRBD1 aligns across 11 bases. The CDR3 is made up of 15 amino acids. J lost 6 bases, V lost 5 bases, and 9 bases had no gene match. Germline assignment: CDR1 LNHDA and CDR2 SQIVND (reference sequence). The CDR3 spells CASSPGQGAFFEQYF. The CDR3 DNA is TGTGCCAGTAGTCCTGGACAGGGGGCTTTTTTCGAGCAGTACTTC.

This clonotype showed up many times. V is TRBV11-2 and J is TRBJ2-3, with D perhaps matching TRBD1 or TRBD2 (5 bases each). Germline V lookup: CDR1 SGHAT, CDR2 FQNNGV. With 0 bases removed from V and 7 bases from J, the gap between germline ends came to 14 bases. The CDR3 loop spans 15 amino acids. CDR3 sequence (DNA): TGTGCCAGCAGCTTAGATCCGGGGCGGGTTAATACGCAGTATTTT. Translating gives CASSLDPGRVNTQYF.

This clonotype was counted a single time. CDR3 loop: CASSQQGRDEQFF. The CDR3 coding sequence is TGTGCCAGCAGCCAACAAGGACGGGATGAGCAGTTCTTC. This sequence joins TRBV3-1 and TRBJ2-1; D remains ambiguous. V was pared by 2 bases and J by 8 bases, with 10 bases between. The CDR3 runs to 13 residues. The V gene's germline CDR1 is LGHDT and CDR2 YNNKEL (reference sequence).

This clonotype was seen at least ten times. CDR3 coding DNA: TGCAGTGCTAGAGATGGGGGGGTTAGTTCCTCTAGCTCCTACAATGAGCAGTTCTTC. As protein: CSARDGGVSSSSSYNEQFF. The rearrangement links TRBV20-1 to TRBJ2-1, with 7 bases identical to TRBD2. Germline values: CDR1 DFQATT, CDR2 SNEGSKA (reference sequence). This CDR3 spans 19 amino acids. After removal of 0 bases from V and 0 bases from J, the junction contained 14 bases not matched to a gene.

Ten or more counts support this clonotype. The V call is TRBV5-1, the J call TRBJ2-7, with 11 bases lining up with TRBD2. V lost 0 bases and J lost 3; bases outside the gene matches: 2. CDR3 length: 15 residues. Germline CDR1 and CDR2: SGHRS and YFSETQ. CDR3 sequence: CASSLASGRNYEQYF. CDR3 sequence (DNA): TGCGCCAGCAGCTTGGCTAGCGGGAGGAACTACGAGCAGTACTTC.

This clonotype was recorded at least ten times. The gene calls are TRBV4-1 and TRBJ1-3; the D is unclear. The germline CDR1 and CDR2 sequences are MGHRA and YSYEKL. The CDR3 contains 17 residues. Trimming pared 0 bases from V and 0 bases from J, leaving 12 bases between. The CDR3 region is CASSQEPPLASGNTIYF. DNA for the CDR3: TGCGCCAGCAGCCAAGAACCCCCCCTTGCCTCTGGAAACACCATATATTTT.